Below, 9 T cell receptor beta chains from the same sample are listed, as sequenced in a study of TIL therapy for anti-PD-1-resistant metastatic lung cancer. Time point meaning: pre-treatment sample, taken before nivolumab and TIL therapy. The immunoSEQ assay was v3. The method was immunoSEQ multiplex PCR; TCRdb's version includes in-frame clones alone and lacks a portion of them. Of 40,000 to 55,000 clones listed, around 80% are singletons. The input for sequencing was blood, taken at baseline. The receptor source for this set is a woman aged 30 to 85 with non-small cell lung cancer.

This rearrangement joins TRBV7-6 to TRBJ2-3; the D is unclear. Deletions cut 0 bases from V and 3 bases from J, with 7 bases between. Germline V gene sequence: CDR1 SGHVS, CDR2 FNYEAQ. The CDR3 contains 14 residues. CDR3 region: CASSLAYGTDTQYF. DNA of the CDR3: TGTGCCAGCAGCTTAGCGTACGGAACAGATACGCAGTATTTT.

The chain couples TRBV30 to TRBJ2-5; D is possibly TRBD1 (6 bases). Trimming cost V 3 bases and J 6 bases, with 14 bases left between them. The germline V gene encodes CDR1 GTSNPN and CDR2 SVGIG (reference sequence). The CDR3 consists of 13 residues. The CDR3: CAWSLQGLKTQYF. The CDR3 DNA is TGTGCCTGGAGCTTACAGGGCTTGAAGACCCAGTACTTC.

This clone was picked up one time. The chain couples TRBV5-1 to TRBJ2-1, with D perhaps matching TRBD1 (6 bases). V dropped 2 bases and J dropped 0 bases, with 12 bases sitting between them. The CDR3 runs to 16 residues. Germline lookup yields CDR1 SGHRS and CDR2 YFSETQ. DNA of the CDR3: TGCGCCAGCAGCTTAGGGGGTACAAGCTCCTACAATGAGCAGTTCTTC. Protein sequence: CASSLGGTSSYNEQFF.

The chain carries TRBV7-9 and TRBJ1-3, with D unresolved. Trimming shortened V by 6 bases and J by 7 bases, and 25 bases separated the two germline ends. The CDR3 has 17 amino acids. The germline gives CDR1 SEHNR, CDR2 FQNEAQ (reference sequence). CDR3 sequence reads: CASSSAGGPDPVNTIYF. Written as DNA, the CDR3 is TGTGCCAGCAGTTCTGCCGGCGGACCTGATCCGGTTAACACCATATATTTT.

The chain uses TRBV2 and TRBJ1-6; D is undetermined. Trimming pared 7 bases from V and 7 bases from J, leaving 11 bases between. The CDR3 totals 13 residues. Germline V CDR1 and CDR2: SNHLY, FYNNEI. The CDR3 spells CASTWVNNSPLHF. The DNA for the CDR3 is TGTGCCAGCACGTGGGTTAACAATTCACCCCTCCACTTT.

This clone qualifies as medium-sized (0.01 to 0.1%). This sequence joins TRBV15 and TRBJ2-7, with TRBD2 matching over 14 bases. The CDR3 spans 15 residues. Germline-derived CDR1 and CDR2 are LNHNV and YYDKDF (reference sequence). V shed 4 bases and J 3 bases; nucleotides not matched to a gene: 2. The CDR3 reads CATSTGTSGSYEQYF. The DNA for the CDR3 is TGTGCCACCAGCACTGGGACTAGCGGGAGCTACGAGCAGTACTTC.

The rearrangement links TRBV6-1 to TRBJ1-4, with 7 bases that match TRBD1. The trim removed 11 bases at V and 5 bases at J, leaving 8 bases unmatched. Germline V gives CDR1 MNHNS, CDR2 SASEGT. The length of the CDR3 is 13 residues. This chain's CDR3 is CAGTGTENEKLFF. Here the CDR3 DNA reads TGTGCCGGGACCGGGACAGAGAATGAAAAACTGTTTTTT.

The rearrangement uses TRBV6-1 and TRBJ2-2; 12 bases agree with TRBD2. Germline CDR1 reads MNHNS; CDR2 reads SASEGT. The CDR3 covers 15 residues. V shed 5 bases, J shed 7 bases, and the junction held 5 bases outside the gene matches. CDR3 nucleotide sequence: TGTGCCAGCAGTCTAGCGGGGGGGCCCGGCGGGGAGCTGTTTTTT. Translated, it gives CASSLAGGPGGELFF.

This clone was found a few times. The chain joins TRBV4-1 to TRBJ1-5; D remains ambiguous. The V gene's germline CDR1 is MGHRA and CDR2 YSYEKL. V gave up 3 bases and J gave up 9 bases, with 21 bases separating them. This CDR3 region has 16 residues. This chain's CDR3 is CASSQQDLIGSGPQHF. The CDR3 DNA reads as TGCGCCAGCAGCCAGCAGGATCTAATTGGCTCTGGGCCCCAGCATTTT.